The 21 T cell receptor beta chains presented below share a single source sample, sequenced in a study of T cells in narcolepsy. TCRdb's copy holds only in-frame clones and misses some; the assay was immunoSEQ multiplex PCR. The repertoire holds fewer than 35,000 clones, around 86% seen once, with 2% to 3% in the top ten. The specimen sequenced was CD45RA- memory CD4+ T cells from PBMCs. These receptors were obtained from a human donor with narcolepsy.

This chain links TRBV6-1 with TRBJ2-3; D gene ambiguous. CDR1 and CDR2 (germline): MNHNS, SASEGT. The CDR3 is made up of 11 amino acids. V was pared by 5 bases and J by 5 bases, with 5 bases between. CDR3 loop: CASSQEDTQYF. Here the CDR3 DNA reads TGTGCCAGCAGTCAAGAAGATACGCAGTATTTT.

CDR3 in DNA: TGCGCCAGCAGCCAAGAATTGACAGGGGGAACCGGGGAGCTGTTTTTT. Translation: CASSQELTGGTGELFF. The chain uses TRBV4-3 and TRBJ2-2; 9 bases match TRBD1. Germline V CDR1 and CDR2: LGHNA, YSLEER. This CDR3 has 16 residues. V shed 0 bases and J 5 bases; nucleotides not matched to a gene: 4.

The chain combines TRBV11-2 with TRBJ2-7; no clear D gene. The assigned J gene may be wrong: the sequence end matches TRBJ2-1 better. From germline, CDR1 is SGHAT and CDR2 FQNNGV. The CDR3 has 13 amino acids. The CDR3 region is CASRRWDNNEQFF. CDR3 DNA sequence: TGTGCCAGCAGAAGATGGGATAACAATGAGCAGTTCTTC.

This clone has a handful of counts. The chain is built from TRBV27 and TRBJ2-4; D gene unclear. CDR1 MNHEY and CDR2 SMNVEV come from the germline V gene (reference sequence). The CDR3 sequence is 13 residues long. V gave up 4 bases and J gave up 0 bases, with 4 bases separating them. This CDR3 is CASSSQAKNIQYF. The CDR3 DNA reads TGTGCCAGCAGTTCCCAAGCCAAAAACATTCAGTACTTC.

The rearrangement links TRBV4-3 to TRBJ1-2; no clear D. CDR3 length: 15 residues. Trimming took off 0 bases at V and 0 bases at J, with 8 bases between the two ends. Germline V lookup: CDR1 LGHNA, CDR2 YSLEER. The CDR3 here is CASSQEAATNYGYTF. CDR3 coding DNA: TGCGCCAGCAGCCAAGAGGCAGCCACTAACTATGGCTACACCTTC.

By its share, this clone is medium-sized. The chain carries TRBV4-3 and TRBJ2-2; D unresolved. V lost 0 bases to trimming and J lost 5 bases, with 7 bases between them. The germline gives CDR1 LGHNA, CDR2 YSLEER. The CDR3 totals 14 residues. This CDR3 reads CASSQDVGTGELFF. The CDR3 DNA reads as TGCGCCAGCAGCCAAGACGTGGGGACCGGGGAGCTGTTTTTT.

The chain has TRBV6-5 and TRBJ2-1; D might be TRBD1 or TRBD2, each matching 5 bases. The V and J ends lost 5 bases and 7 bases respectively, with 12 bases between them. The CDR3 is 13 amino acids. The germline V gene encodes CDR1 MNHEY and CDR2 SVGAGI. This CDR3 is CASSRDQRNEQFF. The CDR3 DNA reads as TGTGCCAGCAGTCGGGACCAACGGAATGAGCAGTTCTTC.

The chain couples TRBV30 to TRBJ1-4; D unresolved. CDR3 length: 14 amino acids. Germline assignment: CDR1 GTSNPN and CDR2 SVGIG (reference sequence). Trimming took 0 bases from V and 8 from J, leaving 13 bases between them. CDR3 nucleotide sequence: TGTGCCTGGAGTGTACGGTTGGTGGGGGAAAAACTGTTTTTT. This codes for CAWSVRLVGEKLFF. The full variable domain, completed using reference TRBV30 and TRBJ1-4, is SQTIHQWPATLVQPVGSPLSLECTVEGTSNPNLYWYRQAAGRGLQLLFYSVGIGQISSEVPQNLSASRPQDRQFILSSKKLLLSDSGFYLCAWSVRLVGEKLFFGSGTQLSVL.

The V call is TRBV30, the J call TRBJ2-5; 8 positions match TRBD2. J was trimmed by 1 base and V by 4 bases; bases with no gene match: 5. Germline assignment: CDR1 GTSNPN and CDR2 SVGIG (reference sequence). This CDR3 contains 14 residues. CDR3 sequence (DNA): TGTGCCTGGACCTTCGGGGGGGCCCAAGAGACCCAGTACTTC. Its protein product is CAWTFGGAQETQYF.

This chain joins TRBV5-1 and TRBJ2-7; tentatively, D is TRBD1 (5 bases). The germline CDR1 and CDR2 sequences are SGHRS and YFSETQ. The CDR3 runs to 11 residues. V lost 4 bases to trimming and J lost 6 bases, with 8 bases between them. The CDR3 here is CASSPDTEQYF. The DNA of the CDR3 is TGCGCCAGCAGCCCGGACACCGAGCAGTACTTC.

The chain uses TRBV7-8 and TRBJ2-7; D assignment may be TRBD1 or TRBD2 (5 bases each). The V gene's germline CDR1 is SGHVS and CDR2 FQNEAQ. V dropped 2 bases and J dropped 3 bases, with 8 bases sitting between them. The CDR3 is made up of 13 amino acids. CDR3 nucleotides: TGTGCCAGCAGCTTAATGAGGGGCTACGAGCAGTACTTC. Translation: CASSLMRGYEQYF. The full variable domain, completed using reference TRBV7-8 and TRBJ2-7, is GAGVSQSPRYKVAKRGQDVALRCDPISGHVSLFWYQQALGQGPEFLTYFQNEAQLDKSGLPSDRFFAERPEGSVSTLKIQRTQQEDSAVYLCASSLMRGYEQYFGPGTRLTVT.

The genes are TRBV7-3 and TRBJ2-7, with a possible D match to TRBD1 (6 bases). The CDR3 has 13 amino acids. The V end lost 6 bases, the J end lost 6 bases, and 15 bases lay between the germline ends. Germline-derived CDR1 and CDR2 are SGHTA and FQGTGA. For the CDR3, the DNA is TGTGCCAGCAGTCCAACAGGGAGCCTCGAGCAGTACTTC. This sequence encodes CASSPTGSLEQYF.

V and J are TRBV5-5 and TRBJ1-5, with a tentative D call TRBD1 (5 bases). Trimming pared 4 bases from V and 6 bases from J, leaving 20 bases between. The CDR3 loop spans 16 amino acids. Germline V lookup: CDR1 SGHKS, CDR2 YYEKEE (reference sequence). The CDR3 region is CASSGGRGIPSQPQHF. DNA of the CDR3: TGTGCCAGCAGCGGCGGACGGGGGATCCCGAGTCAGCCCCAGCATTTT.

This chain uses TRBV28 with TRBJ1-2; D gene unclear. The CDR3 runs 12 residues. Germline V CDR1 and CDR2: MDHEN, SYDVKM. V was pared by 3 bases and J by 3 bases, with 5 bases between. CDR3 coding DNA: TGTGCCAGCAGTTTTAAGGACTATGGCTACACCTTC. Encoded protein: CASSFKDYGYTF.

This chain links TRBV5-1 with TRBJ2-2; the D gene is possibly TRBD2 (6 bases). Germline lookup yields CDR1 SGHRS and CDR2 YFSETQ. The CDR3 has 15 residues. Trimming cost V 7 bases and J 4 bases, with 17 bases left between them. In DNA, the CDR3 is TGCGCCAGCGGAGACGGGAGTCTTGCCACCGGGGAGCTGTTTTTT. It codes for CASGDGSLATGELFF.

CDR3 nucleotides: TGTGCCAGCAGCGTAGATCTCACAGGCCGAGAAGCTTTCTTT. Translation: CASSVDLTGREAFF. This chain connects TRBV9 to TRBJ1-1; maybe TRBD1 (5 bases). The germline gives CDR1 SGDLS, CDR2 YYNGEE. With 0 bases removed from V and 8 bases from J, the gap between germline ends came to 14 bases. The CDR3 has 14 residues.

This clone appeared a single time. J is TRBJ1-3 and V is TRBV30, with 9 bases lining up with TRBD1. This CDR3 contains 17 residues. CDR1 is GTSNPN, CDR2 SVGIG, per germline (reference sequence). V was clipped by 5 bases and J by 0 bases; unmatched bases: 11. In DNA, the CDR3 is TGTGCCTGGGGGACAGGGATTTTGCCTACCTCTGGAAACACCATATATTTT. Translating gives CAWGTGILPTSGNTIYF. The full variable domain, with the rest looked up from reference TRBV30 and TRBJ1-3, is SQTIHQWPATLVQPVGSPLSLECTVEGTSNPNLYWYRQAAGRGLQLLFYSVGIGQISSEVPQNLSASRPQDRQFILSSKKLLLSDSGFYLCAWGTGILPTSGNTIYFGEGSWLTVV.

The chain carries TRBV7-9 and TRBJ2-3; D gene uncertain. V gave up 3 bases and J gave up 2 bases, with 3 bases separating them. The germline gives CDR1 SEHNR, CDR2 FQNEAQ (reference sequence). The CDR3 spans 12 residues. CDR3: CASSLDTDTQYF. DNA of the CDR3: TGTGCCAGCAGCTTGGACACAGATACGCAGTATTTT.

J is TRBJ1-6 and V is TRBV4-1; D may be TRBD1 (5 bases). CDR1 and CDR2 (germline): MGHRA, YSYEKL. V shed 3 bases and J shed 5 bases, with 26 bases lying between them. This CDR3 has 20 amino acids. The CDR3 loop is CASSQATPPGPGVNNSPLHF. As DNA, the CDR3 is TGCGCCAGCAGCCAGGCAACGCCCCCGGGGCCGGGGGTCAATAATTCACCCCTCCACTTT.

The V and J genes are TRBV30 and TRBJ1-3, with D possibly TRBD1 on 6 matching bases. V lost 8 bases to trimming and J lost 0 bases, with 14 bases between them. The CDR3 loop spans 14 amino acids. Germline V gives CDR1 GTSNPN, CDR2 SVGIG (reference sequence). CDR3 sequence: CAAPGQNSGNTIYF. CDR3 bases: TGTGCCGCTCCAGGACAGAACTCTGGAAACACCATATATTTT.

This chain uses TRBV7-3 with TRBJ2-3; TRBD1 matches at 9 bases. Losses at the gene ends were 5 bases for V and 5 bases for J; bases not matched to a gene: 11. The CDR3 covers 16 residues. Germline CDR1 SGHTA, CDR2 FQGTGA. The CDR3 here is CASSARQGGFVDTQYF. CDR3 DNA: TGTGCCAGCAGCGCCCGACAGGGGGGGTTTGTAGATACGCAGTATTTT.